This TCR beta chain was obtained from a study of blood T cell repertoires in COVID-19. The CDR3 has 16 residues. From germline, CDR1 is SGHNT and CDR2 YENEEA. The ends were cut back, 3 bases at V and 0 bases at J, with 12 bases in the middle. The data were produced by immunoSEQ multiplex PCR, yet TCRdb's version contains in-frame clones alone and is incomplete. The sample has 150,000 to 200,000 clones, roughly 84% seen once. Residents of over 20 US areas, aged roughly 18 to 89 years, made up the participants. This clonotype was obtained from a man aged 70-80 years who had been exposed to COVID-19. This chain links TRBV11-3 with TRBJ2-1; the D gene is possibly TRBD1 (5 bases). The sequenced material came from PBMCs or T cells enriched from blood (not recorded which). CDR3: CASSFRSGHSYNEQFF. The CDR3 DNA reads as TGTGCCAGCAGCTTCCGATCAGGGCACTCCTACAATGAGCAGTTCTTC.